The 8 T cell receptor beta chains below come from one sample, sequenced in a study of cytomegalovirus exposure and HLA in healthy donors. A multiplex PCR was run with 60 Vbeta primers and 13 Jbeta primers. The method was immunoSEQ multiplex PCR; TCRdb's version includes in-frame clones alone and lacks a portion of them. The sample holds about 130,000 clones, approximately 79% seen once. Sequencing input: PBMCs. Receptor source: a man in his forties in good health and CMV-seropositive.

The chain recombines TRBV7-9 with TRBJ1-1; D gene ambiguous. The CDR3 totals 14 residues. Between the trimmed V and J ends, which lost 0 bases and 5 bases, there was a span of 10 bases. CDR1 is SEHNR and CDR2 is FQNEAQ in the germline V gene (reference sequence). The DNA for the CDR3 is TGTGCCAGCAGCTTAGCCCGGTCGGTTACTGAAGCTTTCTTT. This gives the protein CASSLARSVTEAFF.

J is TRBJ1-1 and V is TRBV7-9; D is uncertain. Trimming left V 7 bases short and J 2 bases short, with 14 bases between. The CDR3 is 14 amino acids. Germline CDR1 SEHNR, CDR2 FQNEAQ (reference sequence). This CDR3 reads CASIPGTVNTEAFF. The CDR3, as DNA: TGTGCCAGCATACCTGGTACGGTTAACACTGAAGCTTTCTTT. Full variable domain (rest looked up from reference TRBV7-9 and TRBJ1-1): DTGVSQNPRHKITKRGQNVTFRCDPISEHNRLYWYRQTLGQGPEFLTYFQNEAQLEKSRLLSDRFSAERPKGSFSTLEIQRTEQGDSAMYLCASIPGTVNTEAFFGQGTRLTVV.

This chain connects TRBV6-1 to TRBJ2-1; TRBD1 is a possible D gene (5 bases). The CDR3 consists of 15 residues. Germline assignment: CDR1 MNHNS and CDR2 SASEGT. V was pared by 2 bases and J by 2 bases, with 10 bases between. The CDR3: CASSELSGPYNEQFF. DNA for the CDR3: TGTGCCAGCAGTGAATTATCAGGGCCCTACAATGAGCAGTTCTTC.

The chain joins TRBV2 to TRBJ2-4, with 7 nucleotides matching TRBD1. The CDR3 extends over 13 amino acids. V shed 8 bases, J shed 3 bases, and the junction held 4 bases outside the gene matches. Per the germline V gene, CDR1 is SNHLY and CDR2 is FYNNEI. The CDR3 is CASGGQNKNIQYF. The CDR3 DNA is TGTGCCAGCGGGGGACAGAACAAAAACATTCAGTACTTC.

The chain uses TRBV10-3 and TRBJ1-3, with D perhaps matching TRBD1 (5 bases). CDR3 length: 19 residues. The V gene lost 5 bases and the J gene lost 0 bases, with 23 bases spanning the gap. Per germline, CDR1 ENHRY and CDR2 SYGVKD. In DNA, the CDR3 is TGTGCCATCAGTCAACGCTCTAAAATTCAGGGAGGCTCTGGAAACACCATATATTTT. Protein product: CAISQRSKIQGGSGNTIYF.

The chain joins TRBV19 to TRBJ1-1, with no clear D. Germline V gene sequence: CDR1 LNHDA, CDR2 SQIVND (reference sequence). The CDR3 totals 14 residues. Trimming pared 7 bases from V and 8 bases from J, leaving 20 bases between. This chain's CDR3 is CASTIYEGLGEAFF. The CDR3 region has the DNA TGTGCCAGTACCATTTATGAGGGCCTAGGGGAAGCTTTCTTT. The full variable domain, in which reference TRBV19 and TRBJ1-1 provide the parts outside the CDR3, is DGGITQSPKYLFRKEGQNVTLSCEQNLNHDAMYWYRQDPGQGLRLIYYSQIVNDFQKGDIAEGYSVSREKKESFPLTVTSAQKNPTAFYLCASTIYEGLGEAFFGQGTRLTVV.

V gene TRBV5-4 combines with J gene TRBJ2-5; maybe TRBD2 (5 bases). V shed 3 bases and J shed 2 bases, with 8 bases lying between them. The V gene's germline CDR1 is SGHNT and CDR2 YYREEE (reference sequence). The CDR3 has 13 amino acids. CDR3: CASSWTVQETQYF. The CDR3 DNA reads TGTGCCAGCAGCTGGACTGTACAAGAGACCCAGTACTTC.

The count of this clone is one. This chain links TRBV5-6 with TRBJ2-3; no clear D. Trimming cost V 4 bases and J 0 bases, with 6 bases left between them. The CDR3 loop spans 13 amino acids. Germline CDR1 SGHDT, CDR2 YYEEEE. CDR3 loop: CASSGTSTDTQYF. The CDR3 nucleotides are TGTGCCAGCAGCGGTACTAGCACAGATACGCAGTATTTT.